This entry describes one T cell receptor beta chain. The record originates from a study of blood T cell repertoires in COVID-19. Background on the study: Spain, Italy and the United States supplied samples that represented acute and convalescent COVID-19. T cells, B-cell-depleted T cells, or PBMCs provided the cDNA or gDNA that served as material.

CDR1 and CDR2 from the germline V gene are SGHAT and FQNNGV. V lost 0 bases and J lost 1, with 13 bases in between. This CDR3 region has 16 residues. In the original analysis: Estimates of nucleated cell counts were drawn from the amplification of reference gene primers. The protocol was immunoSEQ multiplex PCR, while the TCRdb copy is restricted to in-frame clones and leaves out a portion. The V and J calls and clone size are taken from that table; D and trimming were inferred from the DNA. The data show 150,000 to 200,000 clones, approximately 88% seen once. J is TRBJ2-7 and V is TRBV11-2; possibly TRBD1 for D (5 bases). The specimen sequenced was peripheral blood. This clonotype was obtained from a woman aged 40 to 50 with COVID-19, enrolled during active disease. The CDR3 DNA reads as TGTGCCAGCAGCTTAGAGTTCTCTGGGGCTTCCTACGAGCAGTACTTC. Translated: CASSLEFSGASYEQYF. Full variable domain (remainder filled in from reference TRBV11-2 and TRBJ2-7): EAGVAQSPRYKIIEKRQSVAFWCNPISGHATLYWYQQILGQGPKLLIQFQNNGVVDDSQLPKDRFSAERLKGVDSTLKIQPAKLEDSAVYLCASSLEFSGASYEQYFGPGTRLTVT.